The rows below give T cell receptor beta chains drawn from one sample of a study of blood T cell repertoires in COVID-19. Libraries were prepared by immunoSEQ multiplex PCR; TCRdb keeps only in-frame clonotypes and omits some of them. The sample holds some 72,000 clones, approximately 90% seen once. The sequenced sample consisted of peripheral blood. Source of these receptors: a man in his sixties with acute or convalescent COVID-19. Both conserved end residues are part of each CDR3. Fields, in order: V gene, D gene, clone size, J gene, CDR3 DNA, CDR3 protein. A D gene is named only where the DNA matches it firmly. The size entry is marked missing in some rows and otherwise reads once, few, many or a size class.

>TRBV12-3/TRBV12-4|TRBD1|.|TRBJ1-2
TGTGCCAGCAGTTACAGGGGGCTGTATGGCTACACCTTC
CASSYRGLYGYTF
>TRBV10-3|TRBD1|.|TRBJ1-2
TGTGCCATCACCCCGGGACAGCCTTCATATGGCTACACCTTC
CAITPGQPSYGYTF
>TRBV2|.|.|TRBJ1-6
TGTGCCAGCAGCGGACAGCTGGTTAATTCACCCCTCCACTTT
CASSGQLVNSPLHF
>TRBV7-3|TRBD1|.|TRBJ2-6
TGTGCCAGCAGCTTGTCGACAGGGGGGAAAGGGGCCAACGTCCTGACTTTC
CASSLSTGGKGANVLTF
>TRBV12-5|TRBD2|.|TRBJ2-1
TGTGCTAGTGGTTTGGCCACCCTACTAGCGCTGAGCTCCTACAATGAGCAGTTCTTC
CASGLATLLALSSYNEQFF
>TRBV4-2|.|.|TRBJ2-5
TGTGCCAGCAGCCGCGCGGCACTAGAACAAGAGACCCAGTACTTC
CASSRAALEQETQYF
>TRBV5-1|TRBD1|once|TRBJ2-2
TGCGCCAGCAGCTTGGAAAGCAGGGGGAAGGCCGGGGAGCTGTTTTTT
CASSLESRGKAGELFF
>TRBV5-1|TRBD1|once|TRBJ1-2
TGCGCCAGCAGCCCGGGGACAGGGCACGGCTACACCTTC
CASSPGTGHGYTF
>TRBV29-1|TRBD1|.|TRBJ1-2
TGCAGCGTTGGGGCCGACAGGGGGCTGGGTGGCTACACCTTC
CSVGADRGLGGYTF
>TRBV18|.|few|TRBJ1-1
TGTGCCAGTTCCGGGGGTAACACTGAAGCTTTCTTT
CASSGGNTEAFF
>TRBV10-3|.|.|TRBJ1-4
TGTGCCATCAGGGGAGAGACGGTAAATAATGAAAAACTGTTTTTT
CAIRGETVNNEKLFF